This T cell receptor (beta chain) came from a study of cytomegalovirus exposure and HLA in healthy donors (TCRdb year 2017). In the study overall: According to an earlier analysis of 587 of the donors, about 180 million T cells yielded some 120 million unique TCR beta sequences and more than 250 Gb of sequence data. About 330 gigabases of sequencing data and 91 million or so unique TCR sequences made up an early release that covered several hundred HLA-typed donors. Of the roughly 400 genotyped donors, 65% to 90% fell in the genetic ancestry cluster associated with self-reported Caucasian donors. The study was designed to test whether signatures of past pathogen exposure could be identified by cataloging public T cell receptors. The T cell repertoires of 666 subjects were profiled by immunosequencing and related to cytomegalovirus serostatus. A separate validation cohort of some 130 different subjects was used in addition to the 666-subject first cohort. High-throughput TCR immunosequencing, statistical association of individual TCRs with disease status, and machine learning were combined to predict cytomegalovirus infection status. To study patterns of TCR occurrence, a later analysis re-analyzed previously published TCR beta repertoires from several hundred donors and added high-resolution HLA genotyping. The later analysis used no new phenotypic data to find candidate immune exposures, relying instead on TCR beta sequences and their occurrence across donors. An earlier analysis of about 620 of the donors applied high-throughput TCR beta sequencing to assess whether each TCR beta V gene segment acted as functional or pseudogenic. Donor age, sex, ethnicity and CMV serostatus were collected together with the repertoire data. A later genetic analysis used genome-wide SNP genotypes for about 60% of the roughly 700 donors, treating that subset as a discovery cohort. All discovery cohort repertoires had been generated on a single sequencing platform. Both class I and class II loci were covered by HLA typing, at four-digit resolution. The number of donors typed differed by locus, with roughly 620-630 for A, B, C, DRB1 and DQB1, about 500 for DQA1, under 610 for DPA1, and some 440 for DPB1. Several DR-DQ haplotypes were treated as single units for association and clustering because of strong linkage in the cohort. Across 398 genotyped donors of the cohort, an average of about 240,000 unique TCR beta nucleotide sequences per donor were sequenced, and approximately 19% of those sequences were non-productive.

Turning to this clone: The antigen it recognizes is unknown. The germline gene is not matched at one end of the junction; a read error may be the cause.

From the germline V gene (reference sequence), CDR1 is SEHNR and CDR2 is FQNEAQ. Taken from cysteine to phenylalanine, the CDR3 has 14 residues. The sequence is cut down to CDR3 DNA, 42 bases in frame from base 1. The cohort comprised some 700 healthy bone marrow donors. All cohort members were sampled while nominally healthy, although unrecorded immune exposures were likely present. The donor was CMV seropositive and belonged to the group of more than 250 seropositive cohort members. Every donor gave a peripheral blood sample, and the peripheral blood mononuclear cells from that sample were used for TCR beta sequencing. The Qiagen DNeasy Blood Extraction Kit was used to extract genomic DNA from the blood cell samples. The investigation overall reported the following: In a later analysis, 16,951 TCR beta sequences were associated with specific HLA alleles at a false discovery rate of 0.05. In the study, around 150 TCR beta chains were listed as associated with cytomegalovirus. A group of highly shared sequence variants was considered likely to be a technical artifact of the sequencing pipeline. In a later analysis, most CMV-associated TCR beta chains were found to appear HLA-restricted, with HLA associations seemingly driven largely by CMV exposure. Broadly in line with IMGT annotations, most TCR beta V segments showed up in productive rearrangements about 87% or about 30% of the time in an earlier analysis of approximately 640 of the donors. For the cohort, immune exposure information was limited to CMV serostatus. V-gene and J-gene trimming of TCR beta chains was associated with a missense DCLRE1C variant in a later genetic analysis, and the association was replicated in an independent cohort. The cohort was sequenced for TCR beta chains only, and without alpha or paired-chain data the features that could be detected were limited. Some IMGT-functional V segments, including TRBV6-2 and TRBV6-3, could not be distinguished by the 87-base-pair reads and were therefore excluded. Most TCR sequences were observed very rarely across donors, whereas some public TCRs were present in many individuals. In a later analysis, the rate of TCR association differed among HLA loci, with DRB1 alleles having the most associated TCRs and HLA-C alleles having the fewest. Sequencing depth was assumed to be roughly uniform across donors in the presence/absence analyses, though that assumption may not hold. Assigning TCR associations to individual alleles was difficult when HLA alleles, especially DR and DQ, strongly co-occurred. A further reported finding was that TCR beta sequences accurately predicted the HLA-A and HLA-B alleles for most subjects in the first cohort. In a later analysis, HLA-associated TCR beta chains showed more clonal expansion and lower generation probabilities than non-associated chains that were equally common. Several of the top co-occurrence clusters appeared to be linked to parvovirus B19, influenza, CMV and Epstein-Barr virus, according to a later analysis. HLA typing was unavailable for some donors at each locus, so association tests used only the typed subset. Linkage disequilibrium might explain the correlated functional status among segregating V segments, but an unknown experimental factor could not be ruled out. A few of the identified cytomegalovirus-associated TCR beta chains were confirmed in vitro to be specific for cytomegalovirus antigens. Cytomegalovirus status was reported to be diagnosed by the classifier with high specificity and sensitivity in both the original and validation cohorts. The earlier analysis of nearly 600 of the donors excluded some 16 rarely observed V segments, including chromosome 9 orphons, because counts were too low. The authors suggested that the approach could potentially be extended to other disease states and immunological phenotypes. According to a later genetic analysis, donors in an Asian-associated ancestry cluster had fewer N-insertions in productive TCRs than the roughly 670-donor mean.

Libraries were constructed by the immunoSEQ multiplex PCR assay. For the multiplex PCR, a mixture combining 60 forward primers for TCR Vbeta segments and 13 reverse primers for TCR Jbeta segments was used. Amplification of the CDR3 region of rearranged TCR beta genes was performed with a multiplex PCR assay on genomic DNA. Amplified TCR beta libraries were sequenced as 87-base-pair reads on the Illumina HiSeq System. The original pipeline was this. A later analysis tallied tens of millions of unique TCR beta chains across the 600 to 700 repertoires, and approximately 12 million of those chains were shared by two or more donors. Raw reads were error-corrected and collapsed into unique sequences by a nearest-neighbor algorithm in which closely related sequences were merged to remove PCR and sequencing errors. CDR3 sequences were aligned to IMGT reference sequences to assign V, D and J gene segments. Each retained sequence needed at least a six-nucleotide match to both a V gene segment and a J gene segment. A rearrangement counted as productive if the CDR3 had no stop codons and remained in frame with V and J, and every other rearrangement counted as non-productive. Following IMGT convention, CDR3 was defined as the stretch from the second conserved V-encoded cysteine to the conserved J-encoded phenylalanine. Sequences without an unambiguous match to a single V gene segment were excluded from the earlier analysis of a few hundred of the donors. In an earlier analysis of several hundred of the donors, a V segment was called functional when productive rearrangements were above 56.7%, and segregating when the standard deviation between donors exceeded 5%. A statistical classification framework was developed to diagnose cytomegalovirus status using the catalog of TCR beta chain sequences. In a later analysis, TCR nucleotide sequences were compared against IMGT/GENE-DB human TR gene sequences so that V and J genes could be assigned. A later analysis assigned CDR3 sequences and most-parsimonious VDJ recombination scenarios with the TCRdist pipeline. In a later analysis, each TCR beta chain was defined by its CDR3 amino acid sequence together with its V-gene family, and reads lacking a unique V-gene family were excluded. A later analysis removed 500 to 650 highly shared, low-generation-probability nucleotide sequences to deal with suspected cross-contamination and a sequencing artifact. In a later analysis, a clonal expansion index for each public chain was calculated from normalized within-repertoire ranks of inferred template counts. Generation probabilities in a later analysis came from a VDJ recombination model fitted to out-of-frame rearrangements, and those results were checked against IGoR. In a later analysis, hypergeometric tests were used to score TCR-TCR, TCR-HLA and TCR-CMV co-occurrence, with a repertoire-size bias correction applied to TCR pairs. To estimate false discovery rates, a later analysis permuted the HLA or CMV assignments 20 times. In a later analysis, co-occurring TCRs were grouped with DBSCAN, and TCRdist sequence similarity was added when clustering was performed within HLA-allele-positive subsets. Co-occurrence clustering excluded repertoires with fewer than 30,000 or more than 120,000 public chains, plus five with anomalous nucleotide sharing. TCRdb holds this immuneACCESS table with in-frame rearrangements only. Some clones are missing; in checked studies, unresolved V genes explain under half, and the rest has no known cause. V, J and clone size are those of that table, while D and trimming were read from the DNA. This sample holds 150,000 to 200,000 clones; just over 75% were observed only once. The biggest ten clones account for around 2% of the sample.

The sequence was obtained from a woman under 40 in good health and CMV-seropositive. Sequencing input: PBMCs. The receptor chain draws on TRBV7-9 and TRBJ2-5; 10 of the junction bases match TRBD1. The CDR3 loop reads CSSSQGQGEETQYF. The nucleotide sequence reads as follows: TGTTCCAGCAGCCAAGGACAGGGGGAAGAGACCCAGTACTTC.